These 20 T cell receptor beta chains were all obtained from the same sample, sequenced in a study of regulatory T cells in long-lasting Graves disease. According to the study, TCR beta libraries were built with iRepertoire HTBI primers and CDR3-region Arm-PCR. TCRdb redid the calling of the multiplex PCR reads with MiXCR, one entry per CDR3 protein. In the table there are more than 300,000 distinct CDR3 sequences, 20% of which are singletons. Time point meaning: persistent/refractory GD, antithyroid drugs over 5 years with positive TRAb. The authors made the TCR library using RNA they extracted from PBMCs. The sequenced sample was peripheral blood mononuclear cells (PBMCs), obtained when the disease was refractory, from a patient treated with antithyroid drugs. The receptors here all came from a female donor with Graves disease.

This clonotype was observed at least ten times. The chain employs TRBV7-9 and TRBJ1-1, with TRBD1 as a possible D gene (6 bases). CDR3 length equals 14 residues. Germline lookup yields CDR1 SEHNR and CDR2 FQNEAQ (reference sequence). V was cut by 2 bases and J by 9 bases, with 16 bases left in between. CDR3 loop: CASSLPGASNKAFF. DNA of the CDR3: TGTGCCAGCAGCTTACCAGGGGCGTCCAATAAAGCTTTCTTT. Complete variable domain (other parts from reference TRBV7-9 and TRBJ1-1): DTGVSQNPRHKITKRGQNVTFRCDPISEHNRLYWYRQTLGQGPEFLTYFQNEAQLEKSRLLSDRFSAERPKGSFSTLEIQRTEQGDSAMYLCASSLPGASNKAFFGQGTRLTVV.

This clonotype showed up many times. V gene TRBV20-1 combines with J gene TRBJ2-2; TRBD2 agrees at 10 bases. The ends lost 0 bases at V and 8 bases at J; junction bases unmatched: 6. The CDR3 covers 15 residues. Germline V gene data show CDR1 as DFQATT and CDR2 as SNEGSKA (reference sequence). CDR3 loop: CSARDWLAGVGELFF. In DNA, the CDR3 is TGCAGTGCTAGAGATTGGCTAGCGGGAGTTGGGGAGCTGTTTTTT.

At least ten counts were recorded for this clonotype. The chain couples TRBV28 to TRBJ2-7; TRBD1 is a possible D gene (6 bases). The germline V gene encodes CDR1 MDHEN and CDR2 SYDVKM. The CDR3 is 13 residues long. V shed 6 bases and J shed 3 bases, with 12 bases lying between them. The CDR3 sequence: CASRRTAIYEQYF. In DNA, the CDR3 is TGTGCCAGCAGAAGGACAGCTATCTACGAGCAGTACTTC.

There are a few counts of this clonotype. The gene calls are TRBV29-1 and TRBJ1-1; the D is unclear. Trimming removed 5 bases at V and 0 bases at J, with 10 bases between. Germline-derived CDR1 and CDR2 are SQVTM and ANQGSEA. The CDR3 is made up of 13 amino acids. CDR3 DNA: TGCAGCGTTCTGAGACGCCTGAACACTGAAGCTTTCTTT. This translates into CSVLRRLNTEAFF.

The sample holds a few counts of this clonotype. The chain couples TRBV5-1 to TRBJ1-1, with D tentatively TRBD1 (6 bases). Trimming cost V 5 bases and J 1 base, with 15 bases left between them. This CDR3 has 15 amino acids. Germline V gene data show CDR1 as SGHRS and CDR2 as YFSETQ. CDR3 protein: CASRRYRDENTEAFF. CDR3 nucleotides: TGCGCCAGCAGAAGGTACAGGGACGAGAACACTGAAGCTTTCTTT. Supplemented by reference TRBV5-1 and TRBJ1-1, the full variable domain reads KAGVTQTPRYLIKTRGQQVTLSCSPISGHRSVSWYQQTPGQGLQFLFEYFSETQRNKGNFPGRFSGRQFSNSRSEMNVSTLELGDSALYLCASRRYRDENTEAFFGQGTRLTVV.

The table lists this clonotype with a few counts. The gene calls are TRBV5-5 and TRBJ2-5, with no clear D. The CDR3 covers 16 residues. Germline lookup yields CDR1 SGHKS and CDR2 YYEKEE (reference sequence). V lost 4 bases, J lost 1 base, and 17 bases lay in between. The CDR3 region has the DNA TGTGCCAGCAGCCGAGGTAGTGGTGTTGGCCAAGAGACCCAGTACTTC. Translation gives CASSRGSGVGQETQYF.

The chain employs TRBV4-1 and TRBJ1-1; D may be TRBD1 (5 bases). CDR1 is MGHRA, CDR2 YSYEKL, per germline. CDR3 length: 15 residues. V lost 6 bases and J 1 base, leaving 15 bases between the germline ends. This CDR3 reads CASRSPRVSNTEAFF. CDR3 nucleotide sequence: TGCGCCAGCAGATCACCCAGGGTTTCGAACACTGAAGCTTTCTTT.

In this sample, this clonotype turned up a few times. This chain joins TRBV7-6 and TRBJ2-2; 12 bases align to TRBD2. With V trimmed by 6 bases and J by 4 bases, 9 bases remained unmatched. This CDR3 contains 17 residues. Germline assignment: CDR1 SGHVS and CDR2 FNYEAQ. This chain's CDR3 is CASRGLAGPRGTGELFF. The CDR3 DNA reads as TGTGCCAGCAGAGGACTAGCGGGACCCCGGGGCACCGGGGAGCTGTTTTTT.

On this clonotype: It may be a read error: a sequence one base away is much more abundant. The chain is built from TRBV13 and TRBJ1-6; possible D gene TRBD1, 6 bases. The CDR3 totals 16 residues. Germline CDR1 is PRHDT and CDR2 is FYEKMQ (reference sequence). CDR3 coding DNA: TGTGCCAACAGCTTATCCCGACAGGTTATCAATTCACCCCTCCACTTT. This encodes CANSLSRQVINSPLHF.

This clonotype has a handful of counts. The gene calls are TRBV5-6 and TRBJ1-2; D unresolved. V gave up 0 bases and J gave up 2 bases, with 11 bases separating them. CDR1 and CDR2 from the germline V gene are SGHDT and YYEEEE. The CDR3 is made up of 15 amino acids. In DNA, the CDR3 is TGTGCCAGCAGCTTGGGGGATCCAAGGAACTATGGCTACACCTTC. Its protein is CASSLGDPRNYGYTF.

The J gene is TRBJ1-4, the V gene TRBV20-1; D is uncertain. V was shortened by 4 bases and J by 6 bases, with 12 bases between the two germline ends. The CDR3 length is 13 residues. Germline CDR1 is DFQATT and CDR2 is SNEGSKA (reference sequence). For the CDR3, the DNA is TGCAGTGCTAAGTGGGATCGGGATGAAAAACTGTTTTTT. It yields the protein CSAKWDRDEKLFF.

This clonotype has a single count. The rearrangement uses TRBV2 and TRBJ2-4; no firm D call. There are 14 residues in the CDR3. V lost 1 base and J lost 1, with 5 bases in between. Germline V lookup: CDR1 SNHLY, CDR2 FYNNEI. In nucleotides, the CDR3 is TGTGCCAGCAGTGAAGAGGGCGCCAAAAACATTCAGTACTTC. Protein: CASSEEGAKNIQYF.

This chain connects TRBV5-4 to TRBJ2-1; TRBD2 aligns across 7 bases. Trimming took 3 bases from V and 1 from J; bases not matched to a gene: 7. Germline V CDR1 and CDR2: SGHNT, YYREEE (reference sequence). This CDR3 region has 16 residues. CDR3 in amino acids: CASSSASGRSYNEQFF. CDR3 nucleotides: TGTGCCAGCAGCTCCGCTAGCGGAAGATCCTACAATGAGCAGTTCTTC.

This clonotype occurred a few times. The chain uses TRBV9 and TRBJ2-5, with 7 bases that match TRBD2. CDR3 length equals 15 residues. The V gene end was trimmed by 0 bases and the J gene end by 5 bases; junction bases not matched to a gene: 7. Per germline, CDR1 SGDLS and CDR2 YYNGEE. The CDR3 is CASSVGGSGGETQYF. In DNA, the CDR3 is TGTGCCAGCAGCGTAGGCGGGAGTGGTGGTGAGACCCAGTACTTC. Supplemented by reference TRBV9 and TRBJ2-5, the full variable domain reads DSGVTQTPKHLITATGQRVTLRCSPRSGDLSVYWYQQSLDQGLQFLIQYYNGEERAKGNILERFSAQQFPDLHSELNLSSLELGDSALYFCASSVGGSGGETQYFGPGTRLLVL.

There are many counts of this clonotype. V usage is TRBV7-2 and J usage is TRBJ1-2; no clear D gene. The V gene lost 1 base and the J gene lost 8 bases, with 14 bases spanning the gap. The V gene's germline CDR1 is SGHTA and CDR2 FQGNSA. This CDR3 is 14 amino acids long. The CDR3 spells CASSLGPGTEGYTF. CDR3 DNA: TGTGCCAGCAGCTTAGGCCCGGGTACGGAGGGCTACACCTTC.

This clonotype has at least ten counts. The chain is built from TRBV12-3 or TRBV12-4 and TRBJ1-5; D might be TRBD1 (6 bases). The CDR3 has 13 amino acids. V was clipped by 2 bases and J by 6 bases, with 8 bases between them. DNA for the CDR3: TGTGCCAGCAGTTTATCCAGGGGTCAGCCCCAGCATTTT. Translated: CASSLSRGQPQHF.

There are a few counts of this clonotype. V is TRBV7-6 and J is TRBJ2-2; possibly TRBD2 for D (5 bases). The CDR3 has 14 residues. The V gene lost 5 bases and the J gene lost 1 base, with 8 bases spanning the gap. Germline CDR1 reads SGHVS; CDR2 reads FNYEAQ. The CDR3 region has the DNA TGTGCCAGCAGCCCGGACTGGAACACCGGGGAGCTGTTTTTT. Residues: CASSPDWNTGELFF.

The V gene is TRBV7-6, the J gene TRBJ1-5, with D unclear. The CDR3 contains 16 residues. Germline loops: CDR1 SGHVS, CDR2 FNYEAQ. Trimming took off 1 base at V and 1 base at J, with 11 bases between the two ends. The CDR3 nucleotides read TGTGCCAGCAGCTTAGAGGCCGGGAAAAGCAATCAGCCCCAGCATTTT. It encodes CASSLEAGKSNQPQHF.

This clonotype was detected a few times. This chain links TRBV6-1 with TRBJ2-2; 12 bases fit TRBD2. V shed 8 bases and J 10 bases; nucleotides not matched to a gene: 14. The CDR3 contains 16 residues. The V gene's germline CDR1 is MNHNS and CDR2 SASEGT. CDR3 amino acids: CASQIGLAGINEELFF. The CDR3 DNA reads as TGTGCCAGCCAAATCGGACTAGCGGGGATTAACGAGGAGCTGTTTTTT.

The V call is TRBV5-1, the J call TRBJ1-1; no firm D call. CDR1 and CDR2 (germline): SGHRS, YFSETQ. Trimming pared 7 bases from V and 1 base from J, leaving 11 bases between. The CDR3 contains 13 residues. CDR3 in amino acids: CASRSLANTEAFF. CDR3 in DNA: TGCGCCAGCCGAAGCCTGGCGAACACTGAAGCTTTCTTT.